The 14 T cell receptor beta chains below all came from one sample that was sequenced in a study of blood T cell repertoires in COVID-19. Data came from immunoSEQ multiplex PCR; TCRdb stores just in-frame clones and leaves some out. This table holds some 350,000 clones, approximately 89% found once. The source material was PBMCs or T cells enriched from blood (not recorded which). The receptors stem from a woman aged 30 to 39 who had recovered from COVID-19.

The chain couples TRBV4-1 to TRBJ2-1; D remains ambiguous. Per the germline V gene, CDR1 is MGHRA and CDR2 is YSYEKL. CDR3 length: 15 amino acids. Trimming cost V 2 bases and J 4 bases, with 12 bases left between them. The CDR3 region has the DNA TGCGCCAGCAGCCAACCGCCCCTAGGATACAATGAGCAGTTCTTC. Amino acid sequence: CASSQPPLGYNEQFF.

The chain links TRBV3-1 (or the pseudogene TRBV3-2) to TRBJ2-1; 9 positions agree with TRBD2. Germline trimming cut 3 bases from V and 7 bases from J; bases unmatched to any gene: 10. Germline V gene data show CDR1 as LGHDT and CDR2 as YNNKEL (reference sequence). CDR3 length: 16 amino acids. CDR3 sequence reads: CASSHLGLAQLNEQFF. The CDR3 bases are TGTGCCAGCAGCCACCTGGGACTAGCCCAATTAAATGAGCAGTTCTTC.

The chain joins TRBV4-2 to TRBJ2-3; D is uncertain. In germline, CDR1 is LGHNA, CDR2 YNFKEQ. The CDR3 length is 16 residues. Trimming pared 5 bases from V and 0 bases from J, leaving 15 bases between. CDR3: CASSSLSVVSTDTQYF. In DNA, the CDR3 is TGTGCCAGCAGCTCCCTTTCGGTAGTTAGCACAGATACGCAGTATTTT.

This clone was detected only a few times. V gene TRBV5-1 combines with J gene TRBJ1-2; 7 positions agree with TRBD1. CDR1 and CDR2 (germline): SGHRS, YFSETQ. With 4 bases clipped from V and 4 bases from J, the junction kept 7 bases outside the gene matches. This CDR3 spans 14 amino acids. CDR3 coding DNA: TGCGCCAGCAGCCTTACGACAGGGTCCTATGGCTACACCTTC. It is translated as CASSLTTGSYGYTF. The complete variable domain, with remaining parts taken from reference TRBV5-1 and TRBJ1-2, reads KAGVTQTPRYLIKTRGQQVTLSCSPISGHRSVSWYQQTPGQGLQFLFEYFSETQRNKGNFPGRFSGRQFSNSRSEMNVSTLELGDSALYLCASSLTTGSYGYTFGSGTRLTVV.

This clone was counted a single time. The CDR3 DNA sequence: TGTGCCAGCAGTGCACTCGGGACAGGGGGCATAGCTAACTATGGCTACACCTTC. This codes for CASSALGTGGIANYGYTF. This sequence joins TRBV27 and TRBJ1-2; 12 bases are shared with TRBD1. In germline, CDR1 is MNHEY, CDR2 SMNVEV (reference sequence). The trim removed 5 bases at V and 0 bases at J, leaving 10 bases unmatched. The CDR3 loop spans 18 amino acids.

This chain links TRBV6-5 with TRBJ1-5; 8 bases map to TRBD1. Germline CDR1 MNHEY, CDR2 SVGAGI. This CDR3 comprises 15 residues. The V and J ends lost 4 bases and 5 bases, in that order; junction bases with no gene match: 7. This CDR3 reads CASSLGAGGDQPQHF. The CDR3 nucleotides read TGTGCCAGCAGTTTGGGGGCAGGGGGCGATCAGCCCCAGCATTTT.

A single count supports this clone. The J gene is TRBJ1-1, the V gene TRBV10-3, with TRBD1 matching 9 bases. Germline CDR1 ENHRY, CDR2 SYGVKD. The length of the CDR3 is 14 residues. V lost 10 bases and J lost 1; bases outside the gene matches: 7. The CDR3 loop is CATDRDRENTEAFF. Here the CDR3 DNA reads TGTGCCACCGACCGGGACAGGGAGAACACTGAAGCTTTCTTT.

The genes are TRBV6-1 and TRBJ2-1; weak D call: TRBD2 (6 bases). Trimming took 0 bases from V and 12 from J, leaving 12 bases between them. This CDR3 has 13 amino acids. Germline V gene data show CDR1 as MNHNS and CDR2 as SASEGT. DNA of the CDR3: TGTGCCAGCAGTGAAGCGGCGGGGCCCGGGCAGTTCTTC. Encoded protein: CASSEAAGPGQFF.

A note on this clone: Other nucleotide sequences from this sample produce the same CDR3. The V gene is TRBV18, the J gene TRBJ2-7; D uncertain. The CDR3 has 12 residues. The germline V gene has CDR1 KGHSH and CDR2 LQKENI. Trimming removed 3 bases from V and 3 bases from J, with 6 bases in between. The CDR3 here is CASSPTVYEQYF. The CDR3 DNA follows: TGTGCCAGCTCACCTACGGTCTACGAGCAGTACTTC. Filled out from reference TRBV18 and TRBJ2-7, the complete variable domain reads NAGVMQNPRHLVRRRGQEARLRCSPMKGHSHVYWYRQLPEEGLKFMVYLQKENIIDESGMPKERFSAEFPKEGPSILRIQQVVRGDSAAYFCASSPTVYEQYFGPGTRLTVT.

This sequence joins TRBV2 and TRBJ1-6; tentative D call: TRBD1 (5 bases). In germline, CDR1 is SNHLY, CDR2 FYNNEI. Between the trimmed V and J ends, which lost 0 bases and 10 bases, there was a span of 7 bases. The CDR3 covers 13 residues. DNA of the CDR3: TGTGCCAGCAGTGAAGCTGGGGGGTCACCCCTCCACTTT. Amino acids: CASSEAGGSPLHF. Together with reference TRBV2 and TRBJ1-6, the CDR3 gives the full variable domain: EPEVTQTPSHQVTQMGQEVILRCVPISNHLYFYWYRQILGQKVEFLVSFYNNEISEKSEIFDDQFSVERPDGSNFTLKIRSTKLEDSAMYFCASSEAGGSPLHFGNGTRLTVT.

The chain couples TRBV15 to TRBJ1-1; the D gene is possibly TRBD1 (5 bases). Germline V CDR1 and CDR2: LNHNV, YYDKDF (reference sequence). V lost 0 bases and J 0 bases, leaving 8 bases between the germline ends. The CDR3 totals 15 residues. The chain's CDR3 is CATSRDGGMNTEAFF. The CDR3 coding sequence is TGTGCCACCAGCAGAGATGGGGGGATGAACACTGAAGCTTTCTTT.

This clone was counted a few times. The chain combines TRBV5-1 with TRBJ2-7; maybe TRBD1 (5 bases). V was pared by 4 bases and J by 2 bases, with 13 bases between. Looked up from germline, CDR1 is SGHRS and CDR2 is YFSETQ. The CDR3 runs to 14 residues. The CDR3 nucleotides are TGCGCCAGCAGCCCGCAGGGTGAGGCCTACGAGCAGTACTTC. It translates to CASSPQGEAYEQYF.

The V gene is TRBV27, the J gene TRBJ2-1, with TRBD2 matching over 9 bases. The CDR3 covers 15 residues. V shed 6 bases and J 3 bases; nucleotides not matched to a gene: 6. Germline V CDR1 and CDR2: MNHEY, SMNVEV (reference sequence). The CDR3 DNA follows: TGTGCCAGCAGCCTTAGCGGGGGAATCTACAATGAGCAGTTCTTC. Its protein is CASSLSGGIYNEQFF.

The chain employs TRBV16 and TRBJ2-1; tentative D call: TRBD1 (6 bases). Germline V CDR1 and CDR2: KGHSY, FQNENV. The V end lost 0 bases, the J end lost 10 bases, and 16 bases lay between the germline ends. The CDR3 contains 15 residues. The CDR3 region is CASSQSRAGVGEQFF. In DNA, the CDR3 is TGTGCCAGCAGCCAATCGCGGGCAGGGGTAGGCGAGCAGTTCTTC.